One and the same sample provided the 27 T cell receptor beta chains below, sequenced in a study of cytomegalovirus exposure and HLA in healthy donors. Amplification used 60 Vbeta primers and 13 Jbeta primers. Using immunoSEQ multiplex PCR, the repertoire was profiled, and TCRdb retains in-frame clones only, with some absent. Among roughly 250,000 clones listed, around 80% were seen once. What was sequenced was PBMCs. These receptor sequences come from a girl aged 2 to 10 in good health and CMV-seronegative.

Turning to this clone: This CDR3 is missing its conserved last phenylalanine or tryptophan, likely due to a read error. The chain couples TRBV14 to TRBJ1-5; 7 bases agree with TRBD1. V gave up 4 bases and J gave up 4 bases; unmatched junction bases: 1. Germline values: CDR1 SGHDN, CDR2 FVKESK. The CDR3 covers 13 residues. The CDR3 region is CASSRQGNQPQHL. DNA for the CDR3: TGTGCCAGCAGCCGACAGGGTAATCAGCCCCAGCATCTT.

The V and J genes are TRBV6-5 and TRBJ2-7, with D maybe TRBD2 (5 bases). CDR1 is MNHEY and CDR2 is SVGAGI in the germline V gene. V lost 6 bases to trimming and J lost 3 bases, with 18 bases between them. The length of the CDR3 is 15 residues. In nucleotides, the CDR3 is TGTGCCAGCAGCCCTGGAGGATCCATCTACTACGAGCAGTACTTC. It encodes CASSPGGSIYYEQYF.

The gene calls are TRBV5-1 and TRBJ1-1, with 7 bases identical to TRBD1. Germline V gene lookup returns CDR1 SGHRS and CDR2 YFSETQ. The CDR3 has 15 residues. The trim removed 4 bases at V and 3 bases at J, leaving 9 bases unmatched. The CDR3 DNA is TGCGCCAGCAGCCTAAGACTTACAGGGGACACTGAAGCTTTCTTT. Protein sequence: CASSLRLTGDTEAFF.

The gene calls are TRBV2 and TRBJ2-1; 10 bases agree with TRBD2. The CDR3 has 16 amino acids. Looked up from germline, CDR1 is SNHLY and CDR2 is FYNNEI. V lost 2 bases to trimming and J lost 6 bases; unmatched junction nucleotides: 7. The CDR3 sequence: CASSENIAGGTNEQFF. DNA of the CDR3: TGTGCCAGCAGTGAAAACATAGCGGGAGGAACCAATGAGCAGTTCTTC. Drawing the rest from reference TRBV2 and TRBJ2-1, the complete variable domain is EPEVTQTPSHQVTQMGQEVILRCVPISNHLYFYWYRQILGQKVEFLVSFYNNEISEKSEIFDDQFSVERPDGSNFTLKIRSTKLEDSAMYFCASSENIAGGTNEQFFGPGTRLTVL.

In DNA form, the CDR3 reads TGTGCCAGCTTGGGGACAGGGGTAACGAACACTGAAGCTTTCTTT. Protein: CASLGTGVTNTEAFF. The genes are TRBV2 and TRBJ1-1, with 10 nucleotides matching TRBD1. Germline CDR1 reads SNHLY; CDR2 reads FYNNEI. Germline trimming cut 8 bases from V and 1 base from J; bases unmatched to any gene: 7. The CDR3 has 15 residues.

The chain couples TRBV2 to TRBJ1-4; D possibly corresponds to TRBD1 (6 bases). Per germline, CDR1 SNHLY and CDR2 FYNNEI. The CDR3 covers 15 residues. Trimming shortened V by 6 bases and J by 1 base, and 12 bases separated the two germline ends. DNA for the CDR3: TGTGCCAGCAGACTATTGGACAGAACTAATGAAAAACTGTTTTTT. Translation: CASRLLDRTNEKLFF. The full variable domain, in which reference TRBV2 and TRBJ1-4 provide the parts outside the CDR3, is EPEVTQTPSHQVTQMGQEVILRCVPISNHLYFYWYRQILGQKVEFLVSFYNNEISEKSEIFDDQFSVERPDGSNFTLKIRSTKLEDSAMYFCASRLLDRTNEKLFFGSGTQLSVL.

The chain employs TRBV9 and TRBJ1-2, with 8 bases lining up with TRBD1. Trimming at V came to 3 bases and at J to 3 bases, leaving 13 bases not matched to a gene. The CDR3 contains 17 residues. CDR1 is SGDLS and CDR2 is YYNGEE in the germline V gene. CDR3 DNA sequence: TGTGCCAGCAGCGGAGCCCTAACAGGGGGTGAGGACTATGGCTACACCTTC. This codes for CASSGALTGGEDYGYTF.

The chain carries TRBV2 and TRBJ1-6; D may be TRBD1 (5 bases). The CDR3 consists of 17 residues. V was clipped by 7 bases and J by 4 bases, with 20 bases between them. Germline-derived CDR1 and CDR2 are SNHLY and FYNNEI. This CDR3 reads CASTTDSVVLYNSPLHF. CDR3 sequence (DNA): TGTGCCAGCACAACCGACAGTGTGGTTCTTTATAATTCACCCCTCCACTTT. The variable domain in full, with the rest retrieved from reference TRBV2 and TRBJ1-6, is EPEVTQTPSHQVTQMGQEVILRCVPISNHLYFYWYRQILGQKVEFLVSFYNNEISEKSEIFDDQFSVERPDGSNFTLKIRSTKLEDSAMYFCASTTDSVVLYNSPLHFGNGTRLTVT.

This rearrangement joins TRBV28 to TRBJ1-2, with 8 bases matching TRBD1. Germline CDR1 and CDR2: MDHEN and SYDVKM. The junction had 0 bases not matched to a gene; V was cut back by 3 bases and J by 3 bases. This CDR3 contains 13 residues. CDR3 in DNA: TGTGCCAGCAGTTTGGACAGGGACTATGGCTACACCTTC. Amino acid sequence: CASSLDRDYGYTF.

The V and J genes are TRBV11-2 and TRBJ2-7, with 7 positions matching TRBD2. CDR1 is SGHAT, CDR2 FQNNGV, per germline. The length of the CDR3 is 16 residues. The V segment lost 0 bases and the J segment 6 bases; nucleotides outside the gene matches: 11. CDR3 DNA sequence: TGTGCCAGCAGCTTAGATGGGAGGGGAGAGGGTTTCGAGCAGTACTTC. Translation: CASSLDGRGEGFEQYF.

This clone was seen a single time. The V call is TRBV5-5, the J call TRBJ1-2; 12 nucleotides align to TRBD1. V shed 2 bases, J shed 7 bases, and the junction held 9 bases outside the gene matches. Germline V lookup: CDR1 SGHKS, CDR2 YYEKEE (reference sequence). The CDR3 is 16 amino acids. CDR3 region: CASSLWSGQGAGGYTF. Here the CDR3 DNA reads TGTGCCAGCAGCTTATGGTCGGGACAGGGGGCAGGTGGCTACACCTTC.

A word on this clone: Other nucleotide sequences in the sample specify the same CDR3. This sequence joins TRBV6-5 and TRBJ2-7, with D perhaps matching TRBD2 (5 bases). The CDR3 sequence is 15 residues long. Germline CDR1 MNHEY, CDR2 SVGAGI. Trimming stripped 6 bases from V and 2 bases from J, with 17 bases between. The CDR3 reads CASSYRGQYAYEQYF. The CDR3, as DNA: TGTGCCAGCAGCTACCGCGGGCAGTACGCCTACGAGCAGTACTTC.

The V gene is TRBV2, the J gene TRBJ2-2; D is perhaps TRBD1 (6 bases). The CDR3 spans 14 residues. Trimming took off 4 bases at V and 7 bases at J, with 13 bases between the two ends. Germline CDR1 and CDR2: SNHLY and FYNNEI. CDR3 bases: TGTGCCAGCAGTGTTACAGGGACCATCGGGGAGCTGTTTTTT. Translating it yields CASSVTGTIGELFF.

The chain combines TRBV7-5 with TRBJ2-5; TRBD2, the table's D call, was not compared with the DNA. TRBV7-5 is reported as a pseudogene. The length of the CDR3 is 18 residues. The CDR3 DNA follows: TGTGCCAGAAGCTTGAGACTAGCGGGAACGGGGGCCAAAGAGACCCAGTACTTC. Protein product: CARSLRLAGTGAKETQYF.

The chain links TRBV28 to TRBJ2-3; TRBD1 is a possible D gene (6 bases). Germline CDR1 and CDR2: MDHEN and SYDVKM. Trimming removed 6 bases from V and 0 bases from J, with 22 bases in between. The CDR3 is 18 amino acids. This chain's CDR3 is CASRFLGQPTYSTDTQYF. CDR3 DNA: TGTGCCAGCAGATTTCTCGGACAGCCGACATATAGCACAGATACGCAGTATTTT. Variable domain in full (rest from reference TRBV28 and TRBJ2-3): DVKVTQSSRYLVKRTGEKVFLECVQDMDHENMFWYRQDPGLGLRLIYFSYDVKMKEKGDIPEGYSVSREKKERFSLILESASTNQTSMYLCASRFLGQPTYSTDTQYFGPGTRLTVL.

V is TRBV18 and J is TRBJ1-6; TRBD1 aligns across 7 bases. Trimming took 6 bases from V and 5 from J; bases not matched to a gene: 7. The CDR3 loop spans 15 amino acids. From germline, CDR1 is KGHSH and CDR2 LQKENI. Here the CDR3 reads CASSPLGQHNSPLHF. The CDR3 DNA reads TGTGCCAGCTCCCCTCTGGGACAGCATAATTCACCCCTCCACTTT.

Remarks on this clone: At one end the junction does not follow the germline gene, possibly because of a read error. The CDR3 loop is CASSLAGGHNEQFF. CDR3 nucleotide sequence: TGTGCCAGCAGCCTAGCGGGGGGGCACAATGAGCAGTTCTTC. The rearrangement uses TRBV7-7 and TRBJ2-1; 12 nucleotides match TRBD2. CDR3 length equals 14 residues. Germline V gives CDR1 SSHAT, CDR2 FNYEAQ (reference sequence). The whole variable domain, filled in from reference TRBV7-7 and TRBJ2-1, reads GAGVSQSPRYKVTKRGQDVTLRCDPISSHATLYWYQQALGQGPEFLTYFNYEAQPDKSGLPSDRFSAERPEGSISTLTIQRTEQRDSAMYRCASSLAGGHNEQFFGPGTRLTVL.

This clone was observed a few times. The rearrangement links TRBV4-1 to TRBJ2-3; weak D call: TRBD1 (6 bases). The germline V gene has CDR1 MGHRA and CDR2 YSYEKL. Trimming took off 3 bases at V and 3 bases at J, with 13 bases between the two ends. The CDR3 has 15 amino acids. The CDR3 nucleotides are TGCGCCAGCAGCCACTGGCAGGGGACGACAGATACGCAGTATTTT. Its protein is CASSHWQGTTDTQYF.

V is TRBV29-1 and J is TRBJ2-5, with 12 bases lining up with TRBD1. The CDR3 is made up of 15 amino acids. With 4 bases clipped from V and 11 bases from J, the junction kept 14 bases outside the gene matches. In germline, CDR1 is SQVTM, CDR2 ANQGSEA. In DNA, the CDR3 is TGCAGCGTTGTGGCCCAAGGGACAGGGGGCTTTGTGCAGTACTTC. Encoded protein: CSVVAQGTGGFVQYF.

This rearrangement joins TRBV19 to TRBJ2-7; D gene ambiguous. CDR3 length: 13 amino acids. V lost 0 bases and J 3 bases, leaving 6 bases between the germline ends. Germline V gives CDR1 LNHDA, CDR2 SQIVND (reference sequence). DNA of the CDR3: TGTGCCAGTAGTATAGACAGGAACTACGAGCAGTACTTC. Translated, it gives CASSIDRNYEQYF.

The chain recombines TRBV29-1 with TRBJ2-7; D is perhaps TRBD1 (6 bases). Looked up from germline, CDR1 is SQVTM and CDR2 is ANQGSEA. The CDR3 loop spans 14 amino acids. The ends were cut back, 6 bases at V and 3 bases at J, with 18 bases in the middle. This CDR3 is CSVGKNGQYYEQYF. CDR3 DNA: TGCAGCGTGGGAAAAAACGGACAGTACTACGAGCAGTACTTC.

The chain joins TRBV10-1 to TRBJ2-5; 7 nucleotides align to TRBD2. J gave up 7 bases and V 2 bases, and 16 bases lay outside the gene matches. This CDR3 spans 17 amino acids. The germline V gene encodes CDR1 WNHNN and CDR2 SYGVQD (reference sequence). The CDR3 here is CASSEGRNRRESSTQYF. DNA for the CDR3: TGCGCCAGCAGTGAGGGGAGAAACAGGCGGGAGTCCTCGACCCAGTACTTC.

The chain combines TRBV7-9 with TRBJ1-6, with 7 bases matching TRBD1. The CDR3 sequence is 16 residues long. V gave up 5 bases and J gave up 5 bases; unmatched junction bases: 9. Germline V gene sequence: CDR1 SEHNR, CDR2 FQNEAQ (reference sequence). The chain's CDR3 is CASSGPGQNHNSPLHF. CDR3 nucleotide sequence: TGTGCCAGCAGCGGTCCGGGACAGAACCATAATTCACCCCTCCACTTT. Full variable domain (missing parts from reference TRBV7-9 and TRBJ1-6): DTGVSQNPRHKITKRGQNVTFRCDPISEHNRLYWYRQTLGQGPEFLTYFQNEAQLEKSRLLSDRFSAERPKGSFSTLEIQRTEQGDSAMYLCASSGPGQNHNSPLHFGNGTRLTVT.

This clone was detected only once. This chain links TRBV6-1 with TRBJ1-5; 9 positions match TRBD1. Germline V gene sequence: CDR1 MNHNS, CDR2 SASEGT. V trimming: 6 bases; J trimming: 7 bases; junction bases outside the gene matches: 7. CDR3 length: 14 residues. The CDR3 reads CASSWTGVRQPQHF. The DNA for the CDR3 is TGTGCCAGCAGCTGGACAGGGGTCAGGCAGCCCCAGCATTTT.

V and J are TRBV9 and TRBJ1-2; the D is unclear. V was clipped by 0 bases and J by 2 bases, with 11 bases between them. CDR1 and CDR2 (germline): SGDLS, YYNGEE. This CDR3 has 15 residues. CDR3 residues: CASSVGLRENYGYTF. CDR3 DNA: TGTGCCAGCAGCGTAGGTCTACGGGAAAACTATGGCTACACCTTC.

This chain joins TRBV7-9 and TRBJ1-3; D call uncertain. V was trimmed by 5 bases and J by 0 bases, leaving 14 bases between them. Germline lookup yields CDR1 SEHNR and CDR2 FQNEAQ (reference sequence). The CDR3 spans 16 residues. In nucleotides, the CDR3 is TGTGCCAGCAGCAACTTCGACACGAGCTCTGGAAACACCATATATTTT. It specifies CASSNFDTSSGNTIYF.

The chain recombines TRBV2 with TRBJ2-2; D not certain. The CDR3 consists of 17 residues. Trimming left V 0 bases short and J 0 bases short, with 11 bases between. Germline CDR1 is SNHLY and CDR2 is FYNNEI. As DNA, the CDR3 is TGTGCCAGCAGTGAAGCGCTTCTACTGACGAACACCGGGGAGCTGTTTTTT. Its translation: CASSEALLLTNTGELFF. Complete variable domain (other parts from reference TRBV2 and TRBJ2-2): EPEVTQTPSHQVTQMGQEVILRCVPISNHLYFYWYRQILGQKVEFLVSFYNNEISEKSEIFDDQFSVERPDGSNFTLKIRSTKLEDSAMYFCASSEALLLTNTGELFFGEGSRLTVL.